This is a list of T cell receptor beta chains from one sample in a study of T cell repertoires in cytomegalovirus infection. TCRdb reanalysed the reads using MiXCR and keeps one entry per CDR3 protein. The repertoire consists of about 400,000 distinct CDR3 sequences, with roughly 20% occurring once and the leading ten covering about 10%. The sample consisted of PBMCs. These receptors were obtained from a human donor in good health (CMV status not recorded). Some clones in this sample may be carry-over from other donors' samples. Both conserved end residues are part of each CDR3. The D gene is left open where the match is weak. Expanded clones are given a class, and other clones once, few, many or no size at all.

>TRBV9|NA|NA|TRBJ1-2|15
CASSVVRGERDGYTF
TGTGCCAGCAGCGTAGTGAGGGGCGAGCGGGATGGCTACACCTTC
>TRBV5-4|NA|TRBD2|TRBJ2-2|17
CASSLDVTSGNTGELFF
TGTGCCAGCAGCTTGGACGTCACTAGCGGTAACACCGGGGAGCTGTTTTTT
>TRBV4-2|few|NA|TRBJ1-5|14
CASSQVGRGQPQHF
TGTGCCAGCAGCCAAGTTGGGAGAGGTCAGCCCCAGCATTTT
>TRBV12-3/TRBV12-4|few|NA|TRBJ1-6|13
CASRRVDNSPLHF
TGTGCCAGCAGACGGGTCGATAATTCACCCCTCCACTTT
>TRBV18|NA|NA|TRBJ2-7|10
CASSPNEQYF
TGTGCCAGCTCACCAAACGAGCAGTACTTC
>TRBV7-2|many|TRBD2|TRBJ2-6|19
CASSSRGLAGGRGANVLTF
TGTGCCAGCAGCTCGAGGGGGCTAGCGGGGGGGAGGGGGGCCAACGTCCTGACTTTC
>TRBV4-3|NA|NA|TRBJ1-4|15
CASSQTRATNEKLFF
TGCGCCAGCAGCCAGACTCGTGCAACTAATGAAAAACTGTTTTTT
>TRBV20-1|few|TRBD2|TRBJ2-3|18
CSAYLGTREGFGTDTQYF
TGCAGTGCTTACCTCGGGACTAGAGAGGGGTTTGGCACAGATACGCAGTATTTT
>TRBV7-6|few|NA|TRBJ2-2|12
CASLRATGELFF
TGTGCCAGCCTGAGGGCCACCGGGGAGCTGTTTTTT
>TRBV20-1|NA|NA|TRBJ2-7|11
CSGSKLGEQYF
TGCAGTGGCTCGAAACTAGGGGAGCAGTACTTC
>TRBV5-1|NA|NA|TRBJ1-6|15
CASSLAGVNYSPLHF
TGCGCCAGCAGCTTGGCAGGGGTCAATTATTCACCCCTCCACTTT
>TRBV7-2|many|NA|TRBJ2-3|14
CASSEWRSADTQYF
TGTGCCAGCAGCGAATGGAGGTCCGCAGATACGCAGTATTTT
>TRBV28|many|NA|TRBJ2-3|14
CASRQQGLPDTQYF
TGTGCCAGCAGGCAACAGGGTCTCCCAGATACGCAGTATTTT
>TRBV7-9|many|NA|TRBJ2-1|14
CASSPLGGNNEQFF
TGTGCCAGCAGCCCCTTAGGAGGCAACAATGAGCAGTTCTTC
>TRBV7-9|few|NA|TRBJ1-1|12
CASSSRGARAFF
TGTGCCAGCAGCTCCCGGGGGGCGAGAGCTTTCTTT
>TRBV4-3|few|NA|TRBJ2-1|17
CASSQDHSSSSYNEQFF
TGCGCCAGCAGCCAAGATCACTCGAGTAGCTCCTACAATGAGCAGTTCTTC
>TRBV20-1|few|TRBD2|TRBJ2-1|15
CSASSASGGPNEQFF
TGCAGTGCTAGTTCCGCTAGCGGGGGACCCAATGAGCAGTTCTTC
>TRBV7-2|many|NA|TRBJ2-5|15
CASSFGQRSEETQYF
TGTGCCAGCAGCTTCGGACAGAGGAGTGAAGAGACCCAGTACTTC
>TRBV19|few|NA|TRBJ1-2|13
CASSVTRRSGYTF
TGTGCCAGTAGTGTGACCCGGAGGAGCGGCTACACCTTC
>TRBV7-6|many|TRBD1|TRBJ2-7|14
CASSLAGDRDEQYF
TGTGCCAGCAGCTTAGCGGGAGACAGGGACGAGCAGTACTTC
>TRBV7-2|many|TRBD2|TRBJ2-3|15
CASSVTSGWEDTQYF
TGTGCCAGCAGCGTTACTAGCGGGTGGGAAGATACGCAGTATTTT
>TRBV20-1|NA|NA|TRBJ1-2|12
CSASVGSYGYTF
TGCAGTGCTAGTGTAGGGTCCTATGGCTACACCTTC
>TRBV19|many|NA|TRBJ1-2|12
CASTGMRRGYTF
TGTGCCAGTACAGGGATGCGTCGCGGCTACACCTTC
>TRBV12-3/TRBV12-4|NA|NA|TRBJ2-5|13
CASSWVTQETQYF
TGTGCCAGCAGTTGGGTCACCCAAGAGACCCAGTACTTC
>TRBV7-2|many|TRBD2|TRBJ2-5|15
CASSLGISGRETQYF
TGTGCCAGCAGCTTAGGAATTAGCGGGAGAGAGACCCAGTACTTC
>TRBV27|NA|NA|TRBJ2-6|12
CATHGGANVLTF
TGTGCCACCCACGGTGGGGCCAACGTCCTGACTTTC
>TRBV5-5|many|NA|TRBJ2-6|17
CASSFYPQVSGANVLTF
TGTGCCAGCAGCTTTTATCCCCAGGTCTCTGGGGCCAACGTCCTGACTTTC
>TRBV18|few|TRBD1|TRBJ1-4|16
CASSSAPAGGNEKLFF
TGTGCCAGCTCATCGGCCCCGGCAGGGGGGAATGAAAAACTGTTTTTT
>TRBV12-3/TRBV12-4|few|NA|TRBJ2-5|13
CASSRRREGAQYF
TGTGCCAGCAGTCGTAGACGGGAAGGGGCCCAGTACTTC
>TRBV19|few|NA|TRBJ1-6|12
CASTDFNSPLHF
TGTGCCAGTACTGATTTTAATTCACCCCTCCACTTT
>TRBV7-6|many|NA|TRBJ1-1|13
CASSLSGSTEAFF
TGTGCCAGCAGCTTATCGGGGAGCACTGAAGCTTTCTTT
>TRBV20-1|many|NA|TRBJ2-7|13
CSAARDGAYEQYF
TGCAGTGCCGCTAGGGACGGAGCCTACGAGCAGTACTTC
>TRBV7-2|many|NA|TRBJ2-2|15
CASSPLRREAGELFF
TGTGCCAGCAGCCCCCTGCGGAGGGAGGCCGGGGAGCTGTTTTTT
>TRBV20-1|once|TRBD1|TRBJ2-5|15
CSAAEGAGDQETQYF
TGCAGTGCCGCAGAGGGGGCAGGGGACCAAGAGACCCAGTACTTC
>TRBV2|NA|NA|TRBJ2-1|11
CASTLRDEQFF
TGTGCCAGCACCCTGAGGGATGAGCAGTTCTTC
>TRBV27|NA|NA|TRBJ2-3|15
CASSFSSLNTDTQYF
TGTGCCAGCAGTTTTTCATCTCTGAACACAGATACGCAGTATTTT
>TRBV20-1|few|TRBD2|TRBJ2-1|15
CSAREGLAGKNEQFF
TGCAGTGCTAGAGAAGGACTAGCGGGAAAGAATGAGCAGTTCTTC
>TRBV6-2/TRBV6-3|NA|TRBD2|TRBJ2-5|16
CASSSLKAGPEETQYF
TGTGCCAGCAGCTCCCTAAAAGCGGGGCCGGAAGAGACCCAGTACTTC
>TRBV6-5|NA|NA|TRBJ2-3|15
CASTPGGVSTDTQYF
TGTGCCAGCACCCCCGGCGGGGTCAGCACAGATACGCAGTATTTT
>TRBV20-1|NA|NA|TRBJ1-2|13
CSAKLDSIYGYSF
TGCAGTGCTAAACTGGACAGCATCTATGGCTACTCCTTC
>TRBV5-6|NA|NA|TRBJ1-1|13
CASSFTDSPEAFF
TGTGCCAGCAGCTTTACTGACAGCCCTGAAGCTTTCTTT
>TRBV7-9|NA|TRBD1|TRBJ2-3|15
CASSLGTGKLDTQYF
TGTGCCAGCAGCTTAGGGACAGGGAAATTGGATACGCAGTATTTT
>TRBV7-6|many|TRBD2|TRBJ2-5|16
CASSLESSGVQETQYF
TGTGCCAGCAGCTTAGAGTCTAGCGGGGTACAAGAGACCCAGTACTTC
>TRBV7-2|NA|NA|TRBJ2-2|14
CASSLGTGTGELFF
TGTGCCAGCAGCTTAGGCACCGGGACCGGGGAGCTGTTTTTT
>TRBV28|few|TRBD2|TRBJ2-1|15
CASRGRLAGLGEQFF
TGTGCCAGCAGAGGTAGACTAGCGGGGTTGGGTGAGCAGTTCTTC
>TRBV19|few|NA|TRBJ2-1|17
CASSLAHRQTPGNEQFF
TGTGCCAGTAGTTTGGCGCACCGACAGACCCCTGGCAATGAGCAGTTCTTC
>TRBV20-1|NA|TRBD2|TRBJ2-3|17
CSARDRASGTVTDTQYF
TGCAGTGCTAGAGATCGGGCTAGCGGGACGGTCACAGATACGCAGTATTTT
>TRBV7-9|once|NA|TRBJ1-4|14
CASSFSGSDEKLFF
TGTGCCAGCAGCTTTTCCGGATCTGATGAAAAACTGTTTTTT
>TRBV5-6|many|NA|TRBJ2-4|18
CASSLWYSGKVAKNIQYF
TGTGCCAGCAGCTTGTGGTATTCGGGGAAGGTAGCCAAAAACATTCAGTACTTC
>TRBV11-2|NA|NA|TRBJ1-2|17
CASSPRVLRLTNYGYTF
TGTGCCAGCAGCCCCAGGGTATTGAGGTTAACTAACTATGGCTACACCTTC